This record concerns one TCR beta chain sequence. Using immunoSEQ multiplex PCR, the repertoire was profiled, and TCRdb retains in-frame clones only, with some absent. The sample yields roughly 30,000 clones, about four fifths seen once. With 1 base removed from V and 0 bases from J, the gap between germline ends came to 1 base. This CDR3 is built from 13 residues. Germline-derived CDR1 and CDR2 are SEHNR and FQNEAQ (reference sequence). The sample belongs to a study of T cells in narcolepsy. The sequence came from a human donor in good health. The rearrangement joins TRBV7-9 to TRBJ1-5; D remains ambiguous. The source material was memory (CD45RA-) CD4+ T cells from blood. This chain's CDR3 is CASSLDSNQPQHF. As DNA, the CDR3 is TGTGCCAGCAGCTTAGATAGCAATCAGCCCCAGCATTTT.